Reported below is one T cell receptor beta chain. The target antigen is unknown. The source of the sample is a study of cytomegalovirus exposure and HLA in healthy donors. Study as a whole: Previous work identified 100 million or so unique TCR beta sequences from 150 million to 200 million T cells.

The CDR3 loop spans 15 amino acids. The V gene's germline CDR1 is SQVTM and CDR2 ANQGSEA. V was clipped by 6 bases and J by 7 bases; unmatched bases: 14. The PCR contained 60 Vbeta and 13 Jbeta primers. Assay: immunoSEQ multiplex PCR; the TCRdb copy retains only in-frame clones and omits some. The table includes hundreds of thousands of clones, approximately 84% detected once. Whole-study findings and limits: A later analysis linked a missense variant in DCLRE1C to the trimming of TCR beta V and J genes.

The gene calls are TRBV29-1 and TRBJ2-1; 8 bases are a match to TRBD2. Sequencing was carried out using PBMCs. This TCR was sampled from a woman aged 40-49 years in good health and CMV-seronegative. The CDR3 here is CSVRRLAGPRNEQFF. The CDR3 nucleotides are TGCAGCGTACGACGCCTAGCGGGCCCTAGGAATGAGCAGTTCTTC.